One and the same sample provided the 3 T cell receptor beta chains below, sequenced in a study of post-analysis software for immune sequencing data. These receptors' antigens are unknown. Whole-study results and caveats: With TRBV5-6, TRBV5-1 and TRBV20-1 included, about five TRBV segments were more frequent in patients than in controls.

Unique molecular identifiers were present in the TCR beta cDNA libraries. MiXCR, run by TCRdb on the PCR reads, gives a single entry per CDR3 protein. The data contain about 260,000 distinct CDR3 sequences, 35% to 45% of them singletons. The sample consisted of blood. Source of these receptors: a girl aged 5 to 17 with multiple sclerosis.

Details on this clonotype: A much larger clone sits a single nucleotide away, making a read error possible. V and J are TRBV4-1 and TRBJ2-5; TRBD2 matches 8 bases. Germline trimming cut 3 bases from V and 5 bases from J; bases unmatched to any gene: 11. This CDR3 region has 16 residues. Germline values: CDR1 MGHRA, CDR2 YSYEKL. CDR3 DNA: TGCGCCAGCAGCCAGACCCTGGGACTAGATAGTGAGACCCAGTACTTC. Amino acids: CASSQTLGLDSETQYF.

About this clonotype itself: A much larger clone differs from this one at a single base, so this may be a read error. The chain carries TRBV29-1 and TRBJ2-7, with TRBD2 identical over 7 bases. This CDR3 is 12 amino acids long. Germline V gene data show CDR1 as SQVTM and CDR2 as ANQGSEA. V was clipped by 4 bases and J by 7 bases; unmatched bases: 7. The CDR3: CSVASREGEQYF. CDR3 bases: TGCAGCGTTGCATCCAGGGAGGGTGAGCAGTACTTC.

The V gene is TRBV29-1, the J gene TRBJ2-5, with 11 bases aligning to TRBD1. The end of the DNA aligns better with TRBJ2-7, so the J call may be wrong. Germline assignment: CDR1 SQVTM and CDR2 ANQGSEA. CDR3 length: 14 amino acids. The CDR3 DNA reads TGCAGCGTTGCTGGGACAGGGGGTAGTTACGAGCAGTACTTC. It specifies CSVAGTGGSYEQYF.